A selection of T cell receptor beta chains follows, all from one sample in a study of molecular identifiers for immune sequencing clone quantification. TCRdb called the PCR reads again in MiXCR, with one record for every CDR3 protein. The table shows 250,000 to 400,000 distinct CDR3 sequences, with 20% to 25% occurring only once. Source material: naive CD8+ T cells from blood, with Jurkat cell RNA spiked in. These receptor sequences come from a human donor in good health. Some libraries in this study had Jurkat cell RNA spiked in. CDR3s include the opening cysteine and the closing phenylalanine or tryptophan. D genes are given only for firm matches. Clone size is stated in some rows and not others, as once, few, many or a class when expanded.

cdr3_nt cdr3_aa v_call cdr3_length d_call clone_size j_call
TGTGCCAGCAGGGCGGGCTATAGCAATCAGCCCCAGCATTTT CASRAGYSNQPQHF TRBV12-3/TRBV12-4 14 - few TRBJ1-5
TGTGCCAGCAGGGTGACAGGGTCCTACGAGCAGTACTTC CASRVTGSYEQYF TRBV6-1 13 TRBD1 many TRBJ2-7
TGTGCCAGCAGCTCAAATCCAGGGTCGGCTAATGAAAAACTGTTTTTT CASSSNPGSANEKLFF TRBV7-9 16 - few TRBJ1-4
TGTGCCAGCAGTGAAACCGGACACCTGCAAGAGACCCAGTACTTC CASSETGHLQETQYF TRBV2 15 - many TRBJ2-5
TGTGCCAGCAGTTCCAGGAATTCACCCCTCCACTTT CASSSRNSPLHF TRBV28 12 - many TRBJ1-6
TGTGCCAGCAGCTCAGCGGTGCGGGTTGAGCAGTTCTTC CASSSAVRVEQFF TRBV7-9 13 - - TRBJ2-1
TGTGCCAGCAGTACAGTTGGGGGTTCTCAGCCCCAGCATTTT CASSTVGGSQPQHF TRBV28 14 - many TRBJ1-5
TGTGCCACCGCCCTAGGACCCAATCGGCCCCAGCATTTT CATALGPNRPQHF TRBV7-6 13 - - TRBJ1-5
TGTGCCAGCGGAGCCACTCCCTCCTACAATGAGCAGTTCTTC CASGATPSYNEQFF TRBV7-9 14 - many TRBJ2-1
TGCGGTGCTAGAGATCTGGGACTAGCGGGGGGGCCCCCGAACACCGGGGAGCTGTTTTTT CGARDLGLAGGPPNTGELFF TRBV20-1 20 TRBD2 - TRBJ2-2
TGCAGTGGGGGTCTCGGGACCCAGTACTTC CSGGLGTQYF TRBV20-1 10 - many TRBJ2-5
TGTGCCAGCAGCCAAGGTCGACTAGCCAAGGCCAATGAGCAGTTCTTC CASSQGRLAKANEQFF TRBV14 16 TRBD2 few TRBJ2-1
TGCGCCGGAGGATCGAGGACAGTTAACAACCAGCCCCAGCATTTT CAGGSRTVNNQPQHF TRBV23-1 15 - - TRBJ1-5